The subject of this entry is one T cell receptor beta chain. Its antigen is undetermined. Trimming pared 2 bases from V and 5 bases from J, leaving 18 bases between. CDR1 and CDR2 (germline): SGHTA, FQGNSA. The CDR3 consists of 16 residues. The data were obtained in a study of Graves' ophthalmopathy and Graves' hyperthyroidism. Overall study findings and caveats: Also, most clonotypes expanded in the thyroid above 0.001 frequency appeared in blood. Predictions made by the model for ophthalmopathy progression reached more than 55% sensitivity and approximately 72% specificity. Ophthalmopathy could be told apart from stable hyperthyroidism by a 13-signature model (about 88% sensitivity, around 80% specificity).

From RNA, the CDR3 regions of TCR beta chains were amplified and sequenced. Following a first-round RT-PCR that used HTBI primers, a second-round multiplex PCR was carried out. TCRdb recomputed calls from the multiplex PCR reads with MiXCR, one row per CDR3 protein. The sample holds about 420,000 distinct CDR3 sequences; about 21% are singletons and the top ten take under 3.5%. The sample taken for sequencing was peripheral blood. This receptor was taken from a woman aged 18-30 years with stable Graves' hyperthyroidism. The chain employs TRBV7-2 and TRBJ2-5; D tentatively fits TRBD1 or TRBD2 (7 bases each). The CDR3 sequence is CASSLKHRQGGETQYF. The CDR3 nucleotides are TGTGCCAGCAGCTTAAAGCATCGGCAGGGGGGGGAGACCCAGTACTTC.